These 5 T cell receptor beta chains were all obtained from the same sample, sequenced in a study of patients and donors after allogeneic stem cell transplantation. In TCRdb, the RT-PCR reads were re-called with MiXCR into one record per CDR3 protein. The data show roughly 230,000 distinct CDR3 sequences, with around an eighth seen just once and around 10% held by the top ten. The specimen sequenced was blood, either unsorted or a sorted T cell fraction (not recorded which). These receptors all stem from a human donor who was either an allogeneic HSCT recipient or a stem cell or donor lymphocyte infusion donor (not recorded which). It is not recorded whose cells these are; they may come from a transplant donor.

This clonotype has only a few counts. V gene TRBV7-9 combines with J gene TRBJ2-1, with TRBD1 as a possible D gene (6 bases). This CDR3 contains 14 residues. Deletions cut 1 base from V and 6 bases from J, with 10 bases between. Germline CDR1 is SEHNR and CDR2 is FQNEAQ (reference sequence). CDR3 protein: CASSLGAGANEQFF. CDR3 sequence (DNA): TGTGCCAGCAGCTTAGGGGCAGGGGCCAATGAGCAGTTCTTC.

This clonotype occurred many times. This chain joins TRBV7-2 and TRBJ1-2, with 9 bases fitting TRBD1. Trimming removed 5 bases from V and 7 bases from J; junction bases left unmatched: 5. Per germline, CDR1 SGHTA and CDR2 FQGNSA. CDR3 length: 13 residues. The CDR3 reads CASSPRTGAGYTF. Written as DNA, the CDR3 is TGTGCCAGCAGCCCACGGACAGGGGCTGGCTACACCTTC.

This clonotype appeared a few times. The chain carries TRBV3-1 and TRBJ2-2; D gene ambiguous. V shed 4 bases and J shed 4 bases, with 16 bases lying between them. Germline CDR1 reads LGHDT; CDR2 reads YNNKEL (reference sequence). The CDR3 loop spans 16 amino acids. Here the CDR3 reads CASSRNPTPSTGELFF. CDR3 bases: TGTGCCAGCAGCCGCAACCCGACACCCTCCACCGGGGAGCTGTTTTTT. The whole variable domain, remainder taken from reference TRBV3-1 and TRBJ2-2, is DTAVSQTPKYLVTQMGNDKSIKCEQNLGHDTMYWYKQDSKKFLKIMFSYNNKELIINETVPNRFSPKSPDKAHLNLHINSLELGDSAVYFCASSRNPTPSTGELFFGEGSRLTVL.

This clonotype was detected ten times or more. The V and J genes are TRBV20-1 and TRBJ1-2; 7 nucleotides line up with TRBD1. After removal of 4 bases from V and 5 bases from J, the junction contained 7 bases not matched to a gene. CDR1 is DFQATT, CDR2 SNEGSKA, per germline (reference sequence). The CDR3 extends over 13 amino acids. This CDR3 is CSATGGTEYGYTF. CDR3 DNA: TGCAGTGCTACCGGTGGGACAGAATATGGCTACACCTTC.

This clonotype was counted a few times. This chain links TRBV9 with TRBJ1-3, with 10 bases aligning to TRBD1. The CDR3 is 16 residues long. V gave up 3 bases and J gave up 2 bases; unmatched junction bases: 5. CDR1 and CDR2 from the germline V gene are SGDLS and YYNGEE. DNA of the CDR3: TGTGCCAGCAGCGCGACTGGGACAGGGGCTGGAAACACCATATATTTT. It yields the protein CASSATGTGAGNTIYF.